This is a list of T cell receptor beta chains from one sample in a study of shared clonotypes between healthy human individuals. The assay was immunoSEQ multiplex PCR, and TCRdb's table has in-frame clones only and misses some. The repertoire includes about a million clones, about 75% of them detected once, and approximately 1.5% sits in the top ten. Material for sequencing was memory CD4+ T cells sorted from blood. These receptors were obtained from a man between 18 and 29 years old in good health. Each CDR3 is given with its conserved first and last residue. The order of the fields is D gene, clone size, V gene, J gene, CDR3 protein, CDR3 DNA. D genes are given only for firm matches. Expanded clones get a size class; other rows say once, few or many, or leave the size out.

d_gene: .; abundance: .; v_gene: TRBV5-5; j_gene: TRBJ1-3; CDR3aa: CASSLRSGAGNTIYF; CDR3nt: TGTGCCAGCAGCCTTCGGTCGGGCGCGGGAAACACCATATATTTT
d_gene: .; abundance: few; v_gene: TRBV6-5; j_gene: TRBJ2-7; CDR3aa: CASSYRTGNEQYF; CDR3nt: TGTGCCAGCAGTTACCGGACTGGAAACGAGCAGTACTTC
d_gene: TRBD2; abundance: .; v_gene: TRBV7-9; j_gene: TRBJ2-7; CDR3aa: CASTYLGGGYEQYF; CDR3nt: TGTGCCAGCACCTACCTCGGGGGGGGCTACGAGCAGTACTTC
d_gene: TRBD1; abundance: .; v_gene: TRBV9; j_gene: TRBJ2-3; CDR3aa: CASSSGTGGTSLDTQYF; CDR3nt: TGTGCCAGCAGCTCTGGGACAGGGGGCACAAGCTTAGATACGCAGTATTTT
d_gene: .; abundance: few; v_gene: TRBV7-8; j_gene: TRBJ2-3; CDR3aa: CASSLEAADTQYF; CDR3nt: TGTGCCAGCAGCTTAGAGGCCGCAGATACGCAGTATTTT
d_gene: .; abundance: once; v_gene: TRBV6-1; j_gene: TRBJ2-7; CDR3aa: CASRGTASYEQYF; CDR3nt: TGTGCCAGCAGGGGGACGGCTTCCTACGAGCAGTACTTC
d_gene: .; abundance: .; v_gene: TRBV19; j_gene: TRBJ2-7; CDR3aa: CASSVRDTDTYEQYF; CDR3nt: TGTGCCAGTAGTGTCCGGGACACGGATACCTACGAGCAGTACTTC
d_gene: .; abundance: .; v_gene: TRBV6-6; j_gene: TRBJ1-1; CDR3aa: CASSPGTYNTEAFF; CDR3nt: TGTGCCAGCAGCCCTGGGACATATAACACTGAAGCTTTCTTT
d_gene: TRBD1; abundance: .; v_gene: TRBV6-1; j_gene: TRBJ2-7; CDR3aa: CASSGPGQGYRYEQYF; CDR3nt: TGTGCCAGCAGTGGTCCGGGACAGGGGTATCGCTACGAGCAGTACTTC
d_gene: .; abundance: .; v_gene: TRBV11-2; j_gene: TRBJ1-3; CDR3aa: CASSLRGGRNTIYF; CDR3nt: TGTGCCAGCAGCTTACGCGGGGGTAGGAACACCATATATTTT
d_gene: .; abundance: .; v_gene: TRBV7-8; j_gene: TRBJ1-1; CDR3aa: CASSLPGGNTEAFF; CDR3nt: TGTGCCAGCAGCTTACCCGGGGGGAACACTGAAGCTTTCTTT
d_gene: .; abundance: .; v_gene: TRBV5-6; j_gene: TRBJ2-7; CDR3aa: CASSFGQTLTYEQYF; CDR3nt: TGTGCCAGCAGCTTCGGACAGACCCTGACCTACGAGCAGTACTTC
d_gene: .; abundance: .; v_gene: TRBV10-3; j_gene: TRBJ1-2; CDR3aa: CAISSLRDAQSGYTF; CDR3nt: TGTGCCATCAGTTCCCTCCGGGACGCACAGTCTGGCTACACCTTC
d_gene: TRBD1; abundance: once; v_gene: TRBV7-8; j_gene: TRBJ1-2; CDR3aa: CASSRQGANYGYTF; CDR3nt: TGTGCCAGCAGCCGACAGGGGGCTAACTATGGCTACACCTTC
d_gene: TRBD1; abundance: .; v_gene: TRBV2; j_gene: TRBJ1-2; CDR3aa: CASRRYRDSDYGYTF; CDR3nt: TGTGCCAGCCGTCGTTACCGGGACAGTGACTATGGCTACACCTTC
d_gene: .; abundance: .; v_gene: TRBV19; j_gene: TRBJ1-1; CDR3aa: CASITRGNTEAFF; CDR3nt: TGTGCCAGTATAACACGGGGGAACACTGAAGCTTTCTTT